This TCR beta chain is drawn from a study of T cell repertoires in cytomegalovirus infection. Study summary: Through public TCR beta signatures, both CMV infection and matching HLA type were indicated.

The length of the CDR3 is 14 residues. V trimming: 0 bases; J trimming: 11 bases; junction bases outside the gene matches: 5. CDR1 and CDR2 (germline): SEHNR, FQNEAQ (reference sequence). This clonotype was seen a few times. One entry per CDR3 protein results from TCRdb running MiXCR on the reads. This sample carries hundreds of thousands of distinct CDR3 sequences, roughly a quarter of them seen once, and the ten largest clones take around 7.6%. The specimen sequenced was CD8+ T cells from PBMCs. The J gene is TRBJ2-2, the V gene TRBV7-9, with 8 bases identical to TRBD2. The receptor comes from a human donor in good health (CMV status not recorded). Some clones in this sample may be carry-over from other donors' samples. The CDR3, as DNA: TGTGCCAGCAGCTTAGCGTCAGCGGGGGAAGAGCTGTTTTTT. It yields the protein CASSLASAGEELFF.